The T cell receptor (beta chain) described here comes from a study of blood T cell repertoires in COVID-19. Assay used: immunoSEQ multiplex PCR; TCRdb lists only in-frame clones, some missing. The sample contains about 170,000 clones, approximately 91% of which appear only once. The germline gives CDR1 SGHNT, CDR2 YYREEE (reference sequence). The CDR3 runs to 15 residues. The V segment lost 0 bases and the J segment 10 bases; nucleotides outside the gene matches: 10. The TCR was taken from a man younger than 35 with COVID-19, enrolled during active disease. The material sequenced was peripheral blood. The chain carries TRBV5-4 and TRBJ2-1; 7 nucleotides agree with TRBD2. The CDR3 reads CASSLGRERRGEQFF. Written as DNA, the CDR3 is TGTGCCAGCAGCTTGGGGCGGGAGCGCCGAGGGGAGCAGTTCTTC.